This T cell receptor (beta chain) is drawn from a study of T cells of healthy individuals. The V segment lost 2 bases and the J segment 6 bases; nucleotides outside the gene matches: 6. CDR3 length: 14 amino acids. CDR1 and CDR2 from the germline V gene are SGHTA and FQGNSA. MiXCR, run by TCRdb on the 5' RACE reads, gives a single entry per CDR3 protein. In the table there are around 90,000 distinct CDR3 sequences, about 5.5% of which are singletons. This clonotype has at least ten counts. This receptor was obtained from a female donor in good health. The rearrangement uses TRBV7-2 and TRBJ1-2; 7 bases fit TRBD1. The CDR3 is CASSLPTGFHGYTF. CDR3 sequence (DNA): TGTGCCAGCAGCTTACCGACAGGGTTTCATGGCTACACCTTC.